This is a list of T cell receptor beta chains from one sample in a study of blood T cells in healthy people across ages. TCRdb reprocessed the 5' RACE reads via MiXCR and lists one record per CDR3 protein. The data hold roughly 500,000 distinct CDR3 sequences, with around 24% observed a single time. These same records also appear under a second study, on T cells of mothers and their children.

The sample was blood. These receptors came from a boy aged 5-17 years in good health. The CDR3 runs from the conserved cysteine through the conserved F or W. The D gene is left open where the match is weak. A clone size is listed for some rows: how often the clone was seen (once, few, many), or a class if it is expanded.

.	few	TRBV7-8	TRBJ1-5	TGTGCCAGCAGCTTAGGAAGGGGAGGGATGGGTCAGCCCCAGCATTTT	CASSLGRGGMGQPQHF
TRBD1	many	TRBV5-1	TRBJ1-1	TGCGCCAGCAGCTTGGGGGCAGGGGGGAACACTGAAGCTTTCTTT	CASSLGAGGNTEAFF
.	few	TRBV27	TRBJ2-5	TGTGCCAGCAGTCCCCTGGGAGGGGGGATGGAGTTCTTC	CASSPLGGGMEFF
TRBD1	few	TRBV2	TRBJ2-7	TGTGCCAGCAGTTCCCAAGGACAGGGGGCGGACGAGCAGTACTTC	CASSSQGQGADEQYF
.	few	TRBV5-1	TRBJ1-2	TGCGCCAGCAGCTTAGGGCGGCCTACTAACTATGGCTACACCTTC	CASSLGRPTNYGYTF
TRBD1	.	TRBV6-5	TRBJ2-7	TGTGCCAGCAGTTACGACAGGGGAGGCTACGAGCAGTACTTC	CASSYDRGGYEQYF
TRBD1	.	TRBV28	TRBJ1-4	TGTGCCAGCAGATCCCGGGACAGCGTTAATGAAAAACTGTTTTTT	CASRSRDSVNEKLFF
TRBD2	.	TRBV12-3/TRBV12-4	TRBJ2-1	TGTGCCAGCAGTTCCCTACTAGCGGTGAGCTCCTACAATGAGCAGTTCTTC	CASSSLLAVSSYNEQFF
.	.	TRBV6-5	TRBJ2-7	TGTGCCAGCAGTTACTCGGGGGCCGTTCTCAGGGGCTACGAGCAGTACTTC	CASSYSGAVLRGYEQYF
TRBD2	.	TRBV2	TRBJ2-7	TGTGCCAGCAGTGAATGGCGGGAGGGCTCCTACGAGCAGTACTTC	CASSEWREGSYEQYF
TRBD2	few	TRBV7-7	TRBJ2-1	TGTGCTAGCAGCCTTAGCGGGGCGGGCTACAATGAGCAGTTCTTC	CASSLSGAGYNEQFF
TRBD2	.	TRBV7-8	TRBJ2-3	TGTGCCAGCAGCGACGGGGGGGGCACAGATACGCAGTATTTT	CASSDGGGTDTQYF
.	few	TRBV7-6	TRBJ2-7	TGTGCCAGCAGCTCCCTTAGCGGAGTGGGCTCCTACGAGCAGTACTTC	CASSSLSGVGSYEQYF
TRBD2	.	TRBV6-2/TRBV6-3	TRBJ2-5	TGTGCCAGCAGTTACTTAGGGGGACTAGCGGATTGGTACCAAGAGACCCAGTACTTC	CASSYLGGLADWYQETQYF
.	.	TRBV7-9	TRBJ2-1	TGTGCCAGCACCTCGGTAGTGGGAGTCGTAAGGGATGAGCAGTTCTTC	CASTSVVGVVRDEQFF
.	few	TRBV18	TRBJ2-5	TGTGCCAGCTCACCAGGCAGGACGGGAGAGACCCAGTACTTC	CASSPGRTGETQYF
TRBD1	few	TRBV20-1	TRBJ2-6	TGCAGTGCTAGAGATCAAAGGGACAGGGTGATCGCTGGGGCCAACGTCCTGACTTTC	CSARDQRDRVIAGANVLTF
.	few	TRBV10-3	TRBJ2-1	TGTGCCATCAAATCGGAACCGACCTACAATGAGCAGTTCTTC	CAIKSEPTYNEQFF
.	.	TRBV20-1	TRBJ1-1	TGCAGTGCCCTTGGAGGGGACACTGAAGCTTTCTTT	CSALGGDTEAFF
.	many	TRBV7-2	TRBJ2-2	TGTGCCAGCAGCAATAGCGGATTGAACACCGGGGAGCTGTTTTTT	CASSNSGLNTGELFF
.	few	TRBV20-1	TRBJ1-1	TGCAGTGCTAGGAGCCAGAAAACTGAAGCTTTCTTT	CSARSQKTEAFF
.	.	TRBV6-4	TRBJ2-2	TGTGCCAGCGAAGGGACCTTCGGGGAGCTGTTTTTT	CASEGTFGELFF
.	.	TRBV28	TRBJ2-7	TGTGCCAGCAGCCCTGACAGGACCTACTACGAGCAGTACTTC	CASSPDRTYYEQYF
.	few	TRBV7-2	TRBJ2-7	TGTGCCAGCAGCTTAGCATCTGGGGGCGGCCCCTACGAGCAGTACTTC	CASSLASGGGPYEQYF
.	.	TRBV1	TRBJ2-5	TGCACCAGCAGCCAAGCCCCTAGCGTACTACAAGAGACCCAGTACTTC	CTSSQAPSVLQETQYF
.	.	TRBV20-1	TRBJ2-7	TGCAGTGCTAGTCGAGAACCGGCCCGCCTGGACGAGCAGTACTTC	CSASREPARLDEQYF
TRBD2	few	TRBV7-2	TRBJ2-7	TGTGCCAGCAGCTGGGCTAGCGGGAGAGGCTACGAGCAGTACTTC	CASSWASGRGYEQYF
.	few	TRBV7-2	TRBJ1-2	TGTGCCAGCAGCCAAACACCTCCGTCTGGTGGGGGCTACACCTTC	CASSQTPPSGGGYTF
.	.	TRBV6-1	TRBJ1-5	TGTGCCAGCCGAGGGGGTTTCCAGCCCCAGCATTTT	CASRGGFQPQHF
TRBD2	few	TRBV7-6	TRBJ2-5	TGTGCCAGCAGCCTCCGGACTAGCGGGAGACCCCTCCAAGAGACCCAGTACTTC	CASSLRTSGRPLQETQYF
TRBD1	.	TRBV20-1	TRBJ2-1	TGCAGTGCTAGATTGTGGGACAGGGAAAGCTACAATGAGCAGTTCTTC	CSARLWDRESYNEQFF
TRBD2	few	TRBV14	TRBJ2-5	TGTGCCAGCAGCCAAGATCAACTAGCGGGGACCCAGTACTTC	CASSQDQLAGTQYF
.	.	TRBV6-4	TRBJ2-2	TGTGCCAGCAGTCGACAGTACAGCACCGGGGAGCTGTTTTTT	CASSRQYSTGELFF
TRBD2	few	TRBV7-2	TRBJ2-1	TGTGCCAGCAGCTCCTATCGGGGGGCCTACAATGAGCAGTTCTTC	CASSSYRGAYNEQFF
TRBD2	.	TRBV7-9	TRBJ2-3	TGTGCCAGCAGCTTATGGACTAGCGGGAGCACAGATACGCAGTATTTT	CASSLWTSGSTDTQYF
TRBD2	many	TRBV6-6	TRBJ2-1	TGTGCCAGCAGCGTAGGACTAGCGGGCCTCTACAATGAGCAGTTCTTC	CASSVGLAGLYNEQFF
.	few	TRBV24-1	TRBJ2-6	TGTGCCACCAGTGATTCAAATCGGGACTCAGAAGACTCTGGGGCCAACGTCCTGACTTTC	CATSDSNRDSEDSGANVLTF
TRBD2	.	TRBV2	TRBJ2-1	TGTGCCAGCAGTGCCAGGAGCGGGATCCCTTCCTACAATGAGCAGTTCTTC	CASSARSGIPSYNEQFF
TRBD1	.	TRBV11-3	TRBJ2-5	TGTGCCAGCAGCACGGGACAGGCTGGACAAGAGACCCAGTACTTC	CASSTGQAGQETQYF
TRBD2	.	TRBV7-3	TRBJ2-5	TGTGCCAGCAGCCCCAAACTAGCGGGGGGAGTCAATGAGCGGTTCTTC	CASSPKLAGGVNERFF
.	few	TRBV9	TRBJ2-3	TGTGCCAGCAGCGTAACCGGGACTTCGTTCCCTAGCACAGATACGCAGTATTTT	CASSVTGTSFPSTDTQYF
TRBD1	.	TRBV7-9	TRBJ2-5	TGTGCCAGCAGCGTAGGGACAGGGGGCTGGGAGACCCAGTACTTC	CASSVGTGGWETQYF
TRBD1	.	TRBV6-5	TRBJ2-1	TGTGCCAGCAGTTACTCGGGACAGGGAGGCAATGAGCAGTTCTTC	CASSYSGQGGNEQFF
TRBD1	few	TRBV6-5	TRBJ1-1	TGTGCCAGCAGATCAGGGGGAGGAACTGAAGCTTTCTTT	CASRSGGGTEAFF
TRBD1	.	TRBV7-2	TRBJ2-2	TGTGCCAGCATCCCAGGACCGCAGGGGGCGGGTGGCGGGGAGCTGTTTTTT	CASIPGPQGAGGGELFF
TRBD2	few	TRBV7-3	TRBJ2-2	TGTGCCAGCAGTGGGAGCGGGACTCATACTTCGAACACCGGGGAGCTGTTTTTT	CASSGSGTHTSNTGELFF
.	.	TRBV24-1	TRBJ2-1	TGTGCCACCAGTGACCGAACAGGGATGAATGAGCAGTTCTTC	CATSDRTGMNEQFF
TRBD1	.	TRBV6-2/TRBV6-3	TRBJ2-7	TGTGCCAGCAGTCGACTCGACAGGGGGCGAAGTAACTACGAGCAGTACTTC	CASSRLDRGRSNYEQYF
.	few	TRBV5-5	TRBJ2-7	TGTGCCAGCAGCTTAAGAACCGGGACCGACCTATACGAGCAGTACTTC	CASSLRTGTDLYEQYF
.	once	TRBV7-9	TRBJ1-4	TGTGCCAGCAGCTTGGCGACAGACAATGAAAAACTGTTTTTT	CASSLATDNEKLFF